In its sample, the clone carrying this T cell receptor (beta chain) was seen a few times. This specimen belongs to a study of blood T cell repertoires in COVID-19. Study-wide background: The United States, Italy and Spain supplied acute and convalescent COVID-19 samples. T cells, B-cell-depleted T cells, or PBMCs supplied cDNA or gDNA.

The V end was cut by 1 base, the J end by 0 bases, with 10 bases between. The CDR3 spans 16 residues. Germline lookup yields CDR1 LNHDA and CDR2 SQIVND (reference sequence). In the source study's methods: Using reference gene primer amplification, nucleated cell counts were estimated. Measured with immunoSEQ multiplex PCR; TCRdb has only the in-frame clones, and not every one. The DNA gave D and trimming, while V, J and clone size come from that table. The table records about 19,000 clones, about nine tenths of them present only once. V usage is TRBV19 and J usage is TRBJ1-5; D gene unclear. The sequencing sample was made of peripheral blood. The clonotype originates from a human donor in a cohort sampled during active COVID-19. In DNA form, the CDR3 reads TGTGCCAGTAGTATAGTGGGCAGCTATAGCAATCAGCCCCAGCATTTT. Translating gives CASSIVGSYSNQPQHF.